The present entry profiles one T cell receptor (beta chain) with its context. What this receptor recognizes is not known. No quality values exist for individual bases; no much larger clone is one base distant. Looking up the germline V gene yields CDR1 SNHLY and CDR2 FYNNEI. V drops 4 bases and J drops 7 bases, leaving 8 bases in between. Spanning cysteine to phenylalanine, the CDR3 consists of 11 amino acids. Left in the record is the CDR3 DNA by itself, 33 bases read in frame from the first base. The data were taken from a study of vaccination effects on CD4 cells after COVID-19 (dated by TCRdb to 2021 to 2024). Some background on the complete study: The ViraFEST assay stimulated PBMC with viral peptide pools and then used TCR sequencing to identify antigen-specific CD4+ T cell clonotypes by expansion. Participants received two doses of either the BNT162b2 or the mRNA-1273 mRNA SARS-CoV-2 vaccine. Around 2.1 million PBMC per well were cultured with 10 ug/ml peptides in IMDM containing 5% human AB serum, approximately 9.9 IU/ml IL-2 and gentamicin. SARS-CoV-2 spike-specific CD4+ TCR repertoires from before and after mRNA vaccination were compared in COVID-19 convalescent patients and in infection-naive vaccine recipients. The full study included 10 to 11 COVID-19 convalescent patients and several SARS-CoV-2-naive healthy vaccine recipients. In the study, cultures from other donors were sequenced using the Oncomine TCR Beta short-read assay on an Illumina iSeq 100. Beyond this particular receptor, the publication reports: In healthy vaccine recipients, vaccine-induced clones were almost all SARS-CoV-2 mono-reactive, with only 1 of 255 cross-reactive with common cold coronaviruses. Limitations of the study were the small number of convalescent patients and the absence of early post-infection timepoints. Both infection-induced and vaccine-induced clones contracted markedly at late post-vaccination timepoints, which is consistent with waning T cell responses.

Libraries were made using the immunoSEQ multiplex PCR assay. DNA from the cultured, isolated CD4+ T cells was subjected to TCR beta CDR3 sequencing. As for how the authors treated the data: Non-productive TCR sequences were removed, reads were trimmed to the CDR3 region, and CDR3s of at least 7 amino acids were retained. The MANAFEST web app was used to identify antigen-specific clonotypes by comparing expansion in peptide wells with expansion in reference cultures. To be called positive, a clone needed expansion at FDR<0.05 compared with the reference and with all other wells, an odds ratio greater than 5, and a frequency greater than 0.1% in two replicate wells. Cross-reactive clonotypes were defined as significantly expanded in SARS-CoV-2 spike wells and in at least one common cold coronavirus spike condition. CDR3 similarity was assessed by Levenshtein distance using the stringdist R package, and unrooted trees were constructed with ape in R 3.6.1. TCRdb retrieved this table from immuneACCESS and kept in-frame rearrangements only. Not all clones are present; in checked studies, unresolved V genes account for under half, and no reason is known for the remainder. V, J and clone size derive from that table, while D and trimming were established from the DNA sequence. The sample records 25,000 to 35,000 clones, approximately 70% of which are singletons. The ten largest clones capture roughly 3.8% of the sample.

After roughly 11 days of culture, CD4+ T cells were isolated with the EasySep CD4+ T cell isolation kit. None of the healthy vaccine recipients had a prior SARS-CoV-2 infection, which was confirmed by nucleocapsid antibody tests that came back negative both before and after vaccination. Half of the culture medium was replaced with fresh IL-2-containing medium on days 3 and 7. Unless noted otherwise, every peptide stimulation condition was cultured in triplicate wells. PBMC were separated from whole blood using Ficoll-Paque Plus gradient centrifugation and were then either cryopreserved at -140C or used fresh. The QIAamp micro DNA kit was used to extract genomic DNA from the cultured CD4+ T cells.

The chain links TRBV2 with TRBJ2-7; the D gene cannot be resolved reliably. The receptor was derived from a human donor who received a COVID-19 vaccine. This specimen was CD4+ T cells from PBMCs cultured without peptide, taken before COVID-19 vaccination. The CDR3 protein sequence reads: CASSVRLEQYF. Read as DNA, the sequence is TGTGCCAGCAGTGTAAGGTTGGAGCAGTACTTC. Beyond the CDR3, the reference TRBV2 and TRBJ2-7 genes provide the residues; the full variable domain reads: EPEVTQTPSHQVTQMGQEVILRCVPISNHLYFYWYRQILGQKVEFLVSFYNNEISEKSEIFDDQFSVERPDGSNFTLKIRSTKLEDSAMYFCASSVRLEQYFGPGTRLTVT.